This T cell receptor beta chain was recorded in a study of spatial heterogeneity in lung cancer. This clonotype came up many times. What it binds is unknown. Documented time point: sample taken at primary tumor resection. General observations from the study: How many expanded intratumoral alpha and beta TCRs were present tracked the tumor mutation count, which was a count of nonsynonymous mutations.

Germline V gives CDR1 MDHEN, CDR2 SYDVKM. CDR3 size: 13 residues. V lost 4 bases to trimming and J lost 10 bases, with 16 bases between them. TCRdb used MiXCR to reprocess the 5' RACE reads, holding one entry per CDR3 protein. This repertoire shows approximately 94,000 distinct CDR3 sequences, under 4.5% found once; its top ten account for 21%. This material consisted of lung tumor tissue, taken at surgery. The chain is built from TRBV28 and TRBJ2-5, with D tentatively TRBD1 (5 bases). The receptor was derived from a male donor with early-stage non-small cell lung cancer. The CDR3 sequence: CASSYQGLLSQYF. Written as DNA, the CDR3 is TGTGCCAGCAGTTATCAGGGCCTCCTAAGCCAGTACTTC.